This T cell receptor (beta chain) was captured by sequencing in a study of cytomegalovirus exposure and HLA in healthy donors (TCRdb year 2017). Describing the broader study: An earlier analysis of several hundred of the donors reported under 300 Gb of sequence data and 117 million unique TCR beta sequences obtained from roughly 170 million T cells. An early release covering approximately 600 HLA-typed donors comprised approximately 290 gigabases of sequencing data and approximately 80 million unique TCR sequences. Among the approximately 400 genotyped donors, about 83% belonged to the genetic ancestry cluster associated with self-reported Caucasian donors. The study aimed to test whether cataloging public T cell receptors could reveal signatures of past pathogen exposure. Using immunosequencing, the study profiled T cell repertoires from 550 to 750 subjects and related those repertoires to cytomegalovirus serostatus. In addition to the first cohort of several hundred subjects, a separate validation cohort of 120 different subjects was used. High-throughput TCR immunosequencing, statistical association of individual TCRs with disease status, and machine learning were combined to predict cytomegalovirus infection status. A later analysis re-examined previously published TCR beta repertoires from more than 600 donors and added high-resolution HLA genotyping to investigate patterns of TCR occurrence. Rather than drawing on any new phenotypic data, the later analysis identified candidate immune exposures from TCR beta sequences and the way those sequences occurred across donors. To decide whether each TCR beta V gene segment behaved as functional or pseudogenic, an earlier analysis of fewer than 750 of the donors relied on high-throughput TCR beta sequencing. Alongside the repertoire data, information on donor age, sex, ethnicity and CMV serostatus was compiled. A later genetic analysis took genome-wide SNP genotypes for about three fifths of the roughly 700 donors and used that subset as a discovery cohort. Every discovery cohort repertoire had been produced on one sequencing platform. HLA typing included class I and class II loci at four-digit resolution. Typing coverage varied by locus: 629-630 donors for A, B, C, DRB1 and DQB1; around 560 for DQA1; 600 to 610 for DPA1; approximately 490 for DPB1. Several DR-DQ haplotypes were treated as single units for association and clustering because of strong linkage in the cohort. Across approximately 400 genotyped donors of the cohort, an average of about 240,000 unique TCR beta nucleotide sequences per donor were sequenced, and roughly 17% of those sequences were non-productive.

Its CDR3 holds 14 amino acids, cysteine through phenylalanine. Only CDR3 DNA is held: 42 bases, read in frame from base 1. V has 3 bases trimmed and J has 8 bases trimmed; junction bases matching no gene number 8. The germline V gene specifies SGHNT as CDR1 and YENEEA as CDR2. For this clone: The target of this receptor is not known. Per-base qualities were not stored, and no clone one base away is much larger.

The cohort was made up of several hundred healthy bone marrow donors. At the time of sampling, all cohort members were nominally healthy, though unrecorded immune exposures were likely present. The donor tested CMV seronegative and was one of the 352 seronegative cohort members. A peripheral blood sample was provided by each donor, and peripheral blood mononuclear cells were used for TCR beta sequencing. Genomic DNA extraction from the blood cell samples was performed with the Qiagen DNeasy Blood Extraction Kit. What the study reported, not specific to this receptor: The sequencing pipeline was judged likely to have produced a cluster of highly shared sequence variants as a technical artifact. The authors suggested that the approach could potentially be generalized to other disease states and immunological phenotypes. A later analysis associated 15,000 or so TCR beta sequences with specific HLA alleles at a false discovery rate of 0.05. A few of the identified cytomegalovirus-associated TCR beta chains were confirmed in vitro to be specific for cytomegalovirus antigens. A later analysis found that most CMV-associated TCR beta chains appeared HLA-restricted, with HLA associations seemingly driven largely by CMV exposure. Because counts were too low, about 18 rarely observed V segments, including chromosome 9 orphons, were excluded from the earlier analysis of about 500 of the donors. The study listed 164 TCR beta chains as associated with cytomegalovirus. Most TCR sequences were seen in very few donors, while some public TCRs were found in many individuals. According to a later analysis, TCR association rates differed among HLA loci, with DRB1 alleles showing the most associated TCRs and HLA-C alleles showing the fewest. Compared with equally common non-associated chains, HLA-associated TCR beta chains in a later analysis were more clonally expanded and had lower generation probabilities. A later analysis reported that several top co-occurrence clusters appeared linked to parvovirus B19, influenza, CMV and Epstein-Barr virus. The presence/absence analyses assumed that sequencing depth was roughly uniform across donors, and that assumption may not be true. Correlated functional status among segregating V segments might reflect linkage disequilibrium, but an unknown experimental factor could not be ruled out. An association between a missense DCLRE1C variant and V-gene and J-gene trimming of TCR beta chains was found in a later genetic analysis and replicated in an independent cohort. This cohort had only TCR beta chains sequenced, and the lack of alpha or paired-chain data limited which features could be detected. Because some donors lacked HLA typing at each locus, the association tests relied only on the typed subset. A further reported finding was that TCR beta sequences accurately predicted the HLA-A and HLA-B alleles for most subjects in the first cohort. According to a later genetic analysis, donors in an Asian-associated ancestry cluster had fewer N-insertions in productive TCRs than the approximately 690-donor mean. Because the 87-base-pair reads could not distinguish some IMGT-functional V segments, including TRBV6-2 and TRBV6-3, those segments were excluded. When HLA alleles, especially DR and DQ, strongly co-occurred, attributing TCR associations to individual alleles was difficult. CMV serostatus was the only immune exposure information available for the cohort. Broadly in line with IMGT annotations, most TCR beta V segments showed up in productive rearrangements about 87% or about 30% of the time in an earlier analysis of 450 to 750 of the donors. The classifier was reported to diagnose cytomegalovirus status with high specificity and sensitivity in both the original cohort and the validation cohort.

Library method: the immunoSEQ multiplex PCR assay. The multiplex PCR relied on a mix of 60 forward primers for TCR Vbeta segments and 13 reverse primers for TCR Jbeta segments. The CDR3 region of rearranged TCR beta genes was amplified from genomic DNA by a multiplex PCR assay. The amplified TCR beta libraries were sequenced on the Illumina HiSeq System as 87-base-pair reads. For the original study's pipeline: A later analysis counted about 80 million unique TCR beta chains across the 670 or so repertoires, and some 12 million of these chains were shared by at least two donors. A nearest-neighbor algorithm error-corrected the raw reads and collapsed the reads into unique sequences, merging closely related sequences to remove PCR and sequencing errors. CDR3 sequences were aligned to IMGT reference sequences to assign V, D and J gene segments. For a sequence to be retained, a match of at least six nucleotides to both a V gene segment and a J gene segment was required. Rearrangements were classified as productive when the CDR3 lacked stop codons and remained in frame with V and J, and all other rearrangements were classified as non-productive. CDR3 was defined according to IMGT convention as the region running from the second conserved V-encoded cysteine to the conserved J-encoded phenylalanine. The earlier analysis of fewer than 700 of the donors excluded sequences that lacked an unambiguous match to a single V gene segment. An earlier analysis of a few hundred of the donors called V segments functional above 56.7% productive rearrangements and segregating when the between-donor standard deviation exceeded 5%. A statistical classification framework was built for diagnosing cytomegalovirus status from the catalog of TCR beta chain sequences. V and J gene assignment, in a later analysis, came from comparing TCR nucleotide sequences with IMGT/GENE-DB human TR gene sequences. The TCRdist pipeline was used in a later analysis to assign CDR3 sequences and most-parsimonious VDJ recombination scenarios. In a later analysis, every TCR beta chain was defined by the combination of its CDR3 amino acid sequence and its V-gene family, and reads without a unique V-gene family were dropped. As a way to deal with suspected cross-contamination and a sequencing artifact, a later analysis dropped 450 to 600 nucleotide sequences that were highly shared and had low generation probability. In a later analysis, a clonal expansion index was calculated for each public chain from normalized within-repertoire ranks of inferred template counts. Generation probabilities in a later analysis came from a VDJ recombination model fitted to out-of-frame rearrangements, and those results were checked against IGoR. In a later analysis, hypergeometric tests were used to score TCR-TCR, TCR-HLA and TCR-CMV co-occurrence, with a repertoire-size bias correction applied to TCR pairs. A later analysis estimated false discovery rates by permuting HLA or CMV assignments 20 times. In a later analysis, co-occurring TCRs were grouped using DBSCAN, with TCRdist sequence similarity added in when clustering inside HLA-allele-positive subsets. Repertoires with fewer than 30,000 or more than 120,000 public chains, plus five repertoires with anomalous nucleotide sharing, were excluded from co-occurrence clustering. This is the immuneACCESS table as TCRdb keeps it, with only in-frame sequences that have V and J called. A part of the clones is gone; compared with another copy, unresolved V genes explain less than half, and the rest is unexplained. The DNA gave D and trimming, while V, J and clone size come from that table. Recorded for this sample are 170,000 or so clones; roughly four fifths of them occurred a single time. The top ten constitute over 1.5% of the sample.

The source material was PBMCs. The receptor chain draws on TRBV11-3 and TRBJ2-3, and 7 junction bases match TRBD2. This clonotype was sampled from a man aged 50-59 years in good health and CMV-seronegative. The nucleotide sequence reads TGTGCCAGCAGCTTTCAGGGTCAGCGGGGTACGCAGTATTTT. The translation is CASSFQGQRGTQYF.